The 20 T cell receptor beta chains listed next were all sequenced from one sample in a study of CD8 T cells in Susac syndrome. It was with random hexamers that 0.5 to 1 ug RNA was reverse transcribed. One entry per CDR3 protein results from TCRdb running MiXCR on the immunoSEQ multiplex PCR reads. Of 110,000 or so distinct CDR3 sequences in the sample, 93% were seen once. The source material was CD4+ T cells from PBMCs. The receptors originated from a human donor with multiple sclerosis.

The chain is built from TRBV7-3 and TRBJ2-5; the match to TRBD2 covers 9 bases. The junction had 9 bases not matched to a gene; V was cut back by 4 bases and J by 9 bases. The CDR3 runs to 14 residues. Looked up from germline, CDR1 is SGHTA and CDR2 is FQGTGA. CDR3 amino acids: CASSSGIAGAPQYF. DNA for the CDR3: TGTGCCAGCAGCTCCGGGATAGCGGGGGCCCCCCAGTACTTC.

V usage is TRBV15 and J usage is TRBJ1-4, with TRBD1 as a possible D gene (5 bases). The CDR3 runs to 13 residues. Per the germline V gene, CDR1 is LNHNV and CDR2 is YYDKDF (reference sequence). V dropped 4 bases and J dropped 8 bases, with 11 bases sitting between them. DNA for the CDR3: TGTGCCACCAGCATCCGGGCAGGGGAAAAACTGTTTTTT. Amino acid sequence: CATSIRAGEKLFF.

This clonotype was counted between two and nine times. The chain links TRBV2 to TRBJ2-6; D ambiguous. Per germline, CDR1 SNHLY and CDR2 FYNNEI. The CDR3 length is 13 residues. V was clipped by 7 bases and J by 0 bases, with 4 bases between them. The chain's CDR3 is CASTISGANVLTF. In DNA, the CDR3 is TGTGCCAGCACTATCTCTGGGGCCAACGTCCTGACTTTC. Variable domain in full (rest from reference TRBV2 and TRBJ2-6): EPEVTQTPSHQVTQMGQEVILRCVPISNHLYFYWYRQILGQKVEFLVSFYNNEISEKSEIFDDQFSVERPDGSNFTLKIRSTKLEDSAMYFCASTISGANVLTFGAGSRLTVL.

The chain employs TRBV25-1 and TRBJ1-2, with TRBD1 matching over 8 bases. The CDR3 runs 14 residues. V dropped 5 bases and J dropped 5; count of bases not matched to a gene: 7. Germline assignment: CDR1 MGHDK and CDR2 SYGVNS. CDR3 loop: CASSSSGGAYGYTF. The CDR3, as DNA: TGTGCCAGCAGTTCGTCAGGGGGCGCATATGGCTACACCTTC.

The chain uses TRBV4-1 and TRBJ2-1, with D perhaps given as TRBD1 or TRBD2 (6 bases each). V was trimmed by 2 bases and J by 9 bases, leaving 20 bases between them. This CDR3 has 16 residues. The germline V gene has CDR1 MGHRA and CDR2 YSYEKL. As DNA, the CDR3 is TGCGCCAGCAGCCAACGAAGCGGGTCCAGGGGTGGTGAGCAGTTCTTC. The encoded protein is CASSQRSGSRGGEQFF.

The V call is TRBV18, the J call TRBJ2-5; D is undetermined. Trimming removed 3 bases from V and 0 bases from J, with 8 bases in between. This CDR3 region has 14 residues. From germline, CDR1 is KGHSH and CDR2 LQKENI. The CDR3 nucleotides read TGTGCCAGCTCACCTGGGCAGTACCAAGAGACCCAGTACTTC. Translation gives CASSPGQYQETQYF. Supplemented by reference TRBV18 and TRBJ2-5, the full variable domain reads NAGVMQNPRHLVRRRGQEARLRCSPMKGHSHVYWYRQLPEEGLKFMVYLQKENIIDESGMPKERFSAEFPKEGPSILRIQQVVRGDSAAYFCASSPGQYQETQYFGPGTRLLVL.

The chain is built from TRBV30 and TRBJ1-2; a possible D gene is TRBD1 (6 bases). The CDR3 sequence is 15 residues long. V was cut by 5 bases and J by 2 bases, with 18 bases left in between. Germline assignment: CDR1 GTSNPN and CDR2 SVGIG (reference sequence). For the CDR3, the DNA is TGTGCCTGGGCCCAGGGGCTGGGACCGAACTATGGCTACACCTTC. Translation gives CAWAQGLGPNYGYTF. The whole variable domain, remainder taken from reference TRBV30 and TRBJ1-2, is SQTIHQWPATLVQPVGSPLSLECTVEGTSNPNLYWYRQAAGRGLQLLFYSVGIGQISSEVPQNLSASRPQDRQFILSSKKLLLSDSGFYLCAWAQGLGPNYGYTFGSGTRLTVV.

The chain employs TRBV19 and TRBJ1-2; D is ambiguous. Germline V lookup: CDR1 LNHDA, CDR2 SQIVND (reference sequence). CDR3 length: 13 amino acids. V was clipped by 6 bases and J by 4 bases, with 12 bases between them. The CDR3 DNA reads TGTGCCAGTAGGCAGGCCGTGAGCTATGGCTACACCTTC. Amino acid sequence: CASRQAVSYGYTF.

The chain joins TRBV12-3 or TRBV12-4 to TRBJ2-5, with D uncertain. Trimming pared 1 base from V and 2 bases from J, leaving 17 bases between. This CDR3 comprises 17 residues. CDR3 DNA: TGTGCCAGCAGTTTAGGGCCCCCGGGCTCCGTTCAAGAGACCCAGTACTTC. Translation: CASSLGPPGSVQETQYF.

The chain couples TRBV27 to TRBJ2-4; D not certain. Germline CDR1 and CDR2: MNHEY and SMNVEV (reference sequence). V dropped 0 bases and J dropped 9 bases, with 9 bases sitting between them. The CDR3 sequence is 13 residues long. In DNA, the CDR3 is TGTGCCAGCAGTTTATCCGGACGCCGCATTCAGTACTTC. Translated: CASSLSGRRIQYF.

V gene TRBV12-3 or TRBV12-4 combines with J gene TRBJ2-6; D gene ambiguous. The CDR3 is 14 residues long. V was clipped by 3 bases and J by 0 bases, with 3 bases between them. CDR3 coding DNA: TGTGCCAGCAGTTTCGACTCTGGGGCCAACGTCCTGACTTTC. The encoded protein is CASSFDSGANVLTF.

This chain joins TRBV6-5 and TRBJ2-5, with TRBD2 as a possible D gene (6 bases). CDR1 and CDR2 from the germline V gene are MNHEY and SVGAGI. The CDR3 totals 17 residues. V lost 2 bases to trimming and J lost 1 base, with 17 bases between them. In DNA, the CDR3 is TGTGCCAGCAGTTACACCCCCCTAGCGTTGGGCCAAGAGACCCAGTACTTC. Amino acid sequence: CASSYTPLALGQETQYF.

The V call is TRBV12-3 or TRBV12-4, the J call TRBJ1-2; a possible D gene is TRBD1 (6 bases). There are 14 residues in the CDR3. V was shortened by 5 bases and J by 5 bases, with 15 bases between the two germline ends. The CDR3 loop reads CASSPQLGGYGYTF. As DNA, the CDR3 is TGTGCCAGCAGTCCCCAGCTAGGGGGGTATGGCTACACCTTC.

V usage is TRBV7-2 and J usage is TRBJ2-7; 9 positions agree with TRBD1. Germline V gene lookup returns CDR1 SGHTA and CDR2 FQGNSA. The V gene end was trimmed by 6 bases and the J gene end by 4 bases; junction bases not matched to a gene: 10. The CDR3 is 15 residues long. CDR3 DNA sequence: TGTGCCAGCAGTCTTTCGGGACAGGGACAGTACGAGCAGTACTTC. It translates to CASSLSGQGQYEQYF.

V gene TRBV28 combines with J gene TRBJ1-4; maybe TRBD1 (5 bases). The CDR3 is 15 residues long. The V gene's germline CDR1 is MDHEN and CDR2 SYDVKM. V gave up 6 bases and J gave up 0 bases, with 11 bases separating them. The CDR3 bases are TGTGCCAGCAGGGGAGGGACGGCAACTAATGAAAAACTGTTTTTT. Translation: CASRGGTATNEKLFF.

The chain is built from TRBV20-1 and TRBJ1-5; the match to TRBD1 covers 7 bases. In germline, CDR1 is DFQATT, CDR2 SNEGSKA (reference sequence). Trimming removed 5 bases from V and 3 bases from J; junction bases left unmatched: 4. The CDR3 runs 13 residues. The CDR3 coding sequence is TGCAGTGCTCAGACAGGGTACAATCAGCCCCAGCATTTT. It codes for CSAQTGYNQPQHF.

The chain carries TRBV5-1 and TRBJ1-1; D is uncertain. V lost 2 bases and J lost 0, with 5 bases in between. The length of the CDR3 is 13 residues. Germline-derived CDR1 and CDR2 are SGHRS and YFSETQ. Here the CDR3 reads CASSLYMNTEAFF. CDR3 DNA: TGCGCCAGCAGCTTATATATGAACACTGAAGCTTTCTTT.

V and J are TRBV20-1 and TRBJ2-7; D may be TRBD2 (5 bases). Germline-derived CDR1 and CDR2 are DFQATT and SNEGSKA (reference sequence). The CDR3 is 12 residues long. V was trimmed by 7 bases and J by 5 bases, leaving 15 bases between them. Here the CDR3 DNA reads TGCAGTGTCCCCGGGCGGGTTGACGAGCAGTACTTC. Amino acid sequence: CSVPGRVDEQYF.

The genes are TRBV19 and TRBJ2-1, with 8 bases fitting TRBD1. The CDR3 covers 15 residues. V lost 0 bases and J lost 2; bases outside the gene matches: 0. Germline values: CDR1 LNHDA, CDR2 SQIVND (reference sequence). The CDR3 protein is CASSIEDRAYNEQFF. The CDR3 DNA reads as TGTGCCAGTAGTATAGAGGACAGGGCCTACAATGAGCAGTTCTTC.

The chain carries TRBV9 and TRBJ2-7, with a tentative D call TRBD1 (5 bases). CDR3 size: 13 residues. Germline lookup yields CDR1 SGDLS and CDR2 YYNGEE. V was clipped by 2 bases and J by 5 bases, with 11 bases between them. This CDR3 is CASSVGQTHEQYF. Written as DNA, the CDR3 is TGTGCCAGCAGCGTCGGACAAACCCACGAGCAGTACTTC.